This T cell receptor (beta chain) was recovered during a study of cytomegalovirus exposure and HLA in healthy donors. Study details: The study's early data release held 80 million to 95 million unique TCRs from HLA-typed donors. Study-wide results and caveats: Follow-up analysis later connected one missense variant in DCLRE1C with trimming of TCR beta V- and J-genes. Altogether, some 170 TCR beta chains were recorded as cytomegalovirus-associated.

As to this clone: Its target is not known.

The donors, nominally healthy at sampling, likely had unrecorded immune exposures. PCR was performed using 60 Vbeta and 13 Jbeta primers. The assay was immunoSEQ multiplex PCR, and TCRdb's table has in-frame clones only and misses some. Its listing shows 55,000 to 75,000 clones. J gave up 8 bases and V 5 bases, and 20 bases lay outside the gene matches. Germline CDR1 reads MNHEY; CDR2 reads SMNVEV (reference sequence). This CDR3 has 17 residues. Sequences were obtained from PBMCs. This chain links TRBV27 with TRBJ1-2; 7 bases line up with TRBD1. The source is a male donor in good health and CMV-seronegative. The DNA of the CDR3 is TGTGCCAGCAGTCTCTCTAAGGCCAGGGACAGCGCCGAAGGCTACACCTTC. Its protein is CASSLSKARDSAEGYTF.